A few counts support the clone carrying this TCR beta chain. This record belongs to a study of radiotherapy plus CTLA-4 blockade in lung cancer. The data were produced by immunoSEQ multiplex PCR, yet TCRdb's version contains in-frame clones alone and is incomplete. This table has approximately 52,000 clones, 60% to 80% appearing once. This clonotype originated in a human donor with non-small cell lung cancer whose response to radiotherapy plus ipilimumab could not be evaluated. The sequencing used peripheral blood, collected from a patient treated with radiotherapy plus ipilimumab.

The CDR3 region has the DNA TGCGCCAGCAGCTTGGGACAGAACTATGGCTACACCTTC. Its protein product is CASSLGQNYGYTF. This sequence joins TRBV5-1 and TRBJ1-2; weak D call: TRBD1 (5 bases). Per germline, CDR1 SGHRS and CDR2 YFSETQ. Trimming left V 0 bases short and J 2 bases short, with 5 bases between. The CDR3 has 13 amino acids.